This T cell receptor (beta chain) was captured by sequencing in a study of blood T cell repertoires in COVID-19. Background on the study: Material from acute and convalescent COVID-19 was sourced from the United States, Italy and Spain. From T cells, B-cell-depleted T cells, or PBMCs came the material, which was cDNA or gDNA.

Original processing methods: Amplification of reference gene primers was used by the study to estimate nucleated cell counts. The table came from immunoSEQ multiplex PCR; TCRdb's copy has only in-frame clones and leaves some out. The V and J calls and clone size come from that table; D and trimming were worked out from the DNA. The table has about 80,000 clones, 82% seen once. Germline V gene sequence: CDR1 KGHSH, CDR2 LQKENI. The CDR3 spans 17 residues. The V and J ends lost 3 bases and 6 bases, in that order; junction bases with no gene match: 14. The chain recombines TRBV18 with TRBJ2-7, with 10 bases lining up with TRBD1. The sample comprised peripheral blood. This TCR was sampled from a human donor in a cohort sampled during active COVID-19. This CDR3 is CASSPETGGNRPFEQYF. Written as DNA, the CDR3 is TGTGCCAGCTCACCCGAGACAGGGGGCAATAGGCCCTTCGAGCAGTACTTC.